What follows describes a single T cell receptor (beta chain). This clone turned up a few times. The antigen this receptor binds is unknown. It has no much larger one-base neighbor in the sample; base qualities were not kept. TCR CDR3 regions were amplified from genomic DNA by multiplex PCR using the deep immunoSEQ assay. For each cell subset, the extracted genomic DNA was distributed evenly across all wells of several immunoSEQ 96-well plates, and each plate served as one replicate. For sorted subsets, each replicate PCR was loaded with 200 ng genomic DNA, equivalent to about 30,000 T cell genomes. The purified libraries were quantified using a Qubit 3.0 fluorometer, sized with a Bioanalyzer 2100, and then quantified again using the KAPA Library Quantification kit. Each immunoSEQ 96-well plate was sequenced on its own single-read 150-cycle Illumina NextSeq 550 flow cell. For the original study's pipeline: The immunoSEQ output contained only junctional sequences without quality scores, so filtering could not match that applied to full-length reads. To assign V/J genes and CDR3, sequences were annotated using PyIR, a Python wrapper for IgBLAST v1.9, with IMGT germline references. Reads with weak V/J assignments (E-value above 1e-6), missing CDR3, stop codons, out-of-frame junctions, or ambiguous translated residues were removed. V3J clonotypes were defined as sequences sharing an identical inferred V gene, J gene, and CDR3 amino acid sequence. The percentage overlap between two repertoires was calculated by dividing the number of shared unique clonotypes by the size of the smaller repertoire. Repertoire richness was assessed with RTK rarefaction, the Chao1 estimator, and Recon v2.1 estimates of unobserved clonotypes. Generation probabilities were computed with OLGA for all TCRbeta clonotypes obtained by the gDNA method from four donors. TCRdb's version of the immuneACCESS table is confined to in-frame rearrangements and falls short of the full clone set. An unresolved V gene accounts for under half of the shortfall where checked; the remainder is of unknown origin. V, J and clone size were drawn from that table, and D and trimming were deduced from the DNA. The sample records roughly 1 million clones, about 75% of which are singletons. Clones ranked in the top ten supply roughly 1.4% of the sample.

This sample is drawn from a study of shared clonotypes between healthy human individuals (dated by TCRdb to 2018 to 2021). Notes on the research overall: A couple of women and a few men aged 18 to 49 years were included in the cohort. Different laboratories and diverse techniques were used to prepare libraries and sequence TCR repertoires, to increase sequencing depth and limit assay-specific biases. Between about 0.9 and 9 billion PBMCs per donor were obtained by leukapheresis. The study deeply sequenced blood TCR repertoires of five healthy adults to estimate repertoire size and the extent of clonotype sharing between individuals. For each donor, three plates each were used for CD4 naive and CD4 memory, two plates were used for CD8 naive, and one plate was used for CD8 memory. The research as a whole found: Sampling was limited to blood, and TCR repertoires in tissue likely differ from TCR repertoires in blood. Rarefaction of sorted-subset datasets indicated incomplete sequencing despite the large sequencing depth. Sharing across a handful of donors was observed for around 5% of naive CD4, about 4% of naive CD8, about 2.3% of memory CD4, and around 0.42% of memory CD8 clonotypes. Pairwise subsampling led to the expectation that sequencing depth would affect the degree of clonotype sharing among donors. Because the study included only a small number of donors, the genetic and exposure-history diversity represented was limited. Naive subsets generally had larger estimated clonotype richness than memory subsets. Clonotypes shared by all four sorted-subset donors showed higher generation probabilities than non-shared clonotypes.

The cysteine opens and the phenylalanine closes a CDR3 of 14 amino acids. The DNA shown is the 42-base CDR3, in frame from base 1. Sequences LNHDA (CDR1) and SQIVND (CDR2) are obtained from the germline V gene (reference sequence). At the junction V is shortened by 4 bases and J by 1 base, with 8 bases in between. The donors were healthy, HIV-negative adults who had no recently reported acute infections or vaccinations. Every donor was a Caucasian adult residing in Nashville, Tennessee, USA. CD4+ T cells were enriched through magnetic negative selection, after which naive cells were positively selected on CD45RA and the remaining negative fraction served as the memory subset. Blood was obtained by leukapheresis, after which PBMCs were separated by Ficoll-Histopaque density gradient centrifugation and cryopreserved in liquid nitrogen vapor phase. Analytical flow cytometry was used to check the purity and quantity of each magnetically sorted T cell population. From each sorted fraction, genomic DNA was isolated and quantified by UV absorbance on a Nanodrop 2000c.

The sample consisted of memory CD4+ T cells sorted from blood. This sample's cell subset or site label indicates: CD45RA-negative fraction. The chain was built from TRBV19 and TRBJ1-3; the D region possibly corresponds to TRBD1 (6 bases align). This TCR was sampled from a young man in good health. The base sequence is TGTGCCAGTAGTACCGACAGGTCTGGAAACACCATATATTTT. It translates to CASSTDRSGNTIYF.